Each of the 8 T cell receptor beta chains below was sequenced from the same sample in a study of control samples from healthy donors and cancer patients. The method was immunoSEQ multiplex PCR; TCRdb's version includes in-frame clones alone and lacks a portion of them. The sample lists some 120,000 clones; approximately 92% were seen once. What was sequenced was PBMCs. The receptors here all came from a man of 80 years or more with head and neck cancer.

The J gene is TRBJ2-7, the V gene TRBV4-1, with TRBD1 matching 9 bases. The CDR3 spans 14 residues. The ends lost 4 bases at V and 2 bases at J; junction bases unmatched: 3. Germline V CDR1 and CDR2: MGHRA, YSYEKL. The CDR3 region has the DNA TGCGCCAGCAGCCCTCGACAGGGGGCCTACGAGCAGTACTTC. Encoded protein: CASSPRQGAYEQYF.

The gene calls are TRBV4-3 and TRBJ2-1; 8 nucleotides align to TRBD2. CDR1 and CDR2 from the germline V gene are LGHNA and YSLEER. The CDR3 is made up of 18 amino acids. With 0 bases clipped from V and 6 bases from J, the junction kept 13 bases outside the gene matches. The CDR3 DNA reads as TGCGCCAGCAGCCAAGATACCCCTCGTTGGCGGGAGGCCAATGAGCAGTTCTTC. The encoded protein is CASSQDTPRWREANEQFF.

The chain couples TRBV5-5 to TRBJ1-2; 7 bases align to TRBD1. V lost 4 bases to trimming and J lost 4 bases; unmatched junction nucleotides: 10. In germline, CDR1 is SGHKS, CDR2 YYEKEE (reference sequence). CDR3 length equals 15 residues. The CDR3 spells CASSGDSSLAYGYTF. The CDR3 DNA follows: TGTGCCAGCAGCGGGGACAGTTCCCTCGCCTATGGCTACACCTTC.

The chain joins TRBV30 to TRBJ1-2; D unclear. CDR1 GTSNPN and CDR2 SVGIG come from the germline V gene (reference sequence). The CDR3 sequence is 15 residues long. V was trimmed by 3 bases and J by 7 bases, leaving 21 bases between them. The CDR3 protein is CAWRDPTVGIRGYTF. The CDR3 region has the DNA TGTGCCTGGAGGGACCCGACGGTCGGGATTCGTGGCTACACCTTC.

In this sample, this clone turned up once. The V call is TRBV5-4, the J call TRBJ2-3, with no clear D. V lost 2 bases to trimming and J lost 1 base, with 5 bases between them. CDR1 is SGHNT and CDR2 is YYREEE in the germline V gene (reference sequence). There are 13 residues in the CDR3. CDR3 sequence: CASSFQRTDTQYF. In DNA form, the CDR3 reads TGTGCCAGCAGCTTTCAACGCACAGATACGCAGTATTTT.

The chain links TRBV5-4 to TRBJ2-2; 11 nucleotides line up with TRBD1. The CDR3 is made up of 15 amino acids. V trimming: 4 bases; J trimming: 5 bases; junction bases outside the gene matches: 4. Germline assignment: CDR1 SGHNT and CDR2 YYREEE (reference sequence). The CDR3 DNA sequence: TGTGCCAGCAGCCCACGGGACAGGGGGACCGGGGAGCTGTTTTTT. It codes for CASSPRDRGTGELFF. The variable domain in full, completed from reference TRBV5-4 and TRBJ2-2, reads ETGVTQSPTHLIKTRGQQVTLRCSSQSGHNTVSWYQQALGQGPQFIFQYYREEENGRGNFPPRFSGLQFPNYSSELNVNALELDDSALYLCASSPRDRGTGELFFGEGSRLTVL.

CDR3 sequence: CASFWVQPGANVLTF. The CDR3 DNA is TGTGCCAGTTTTTGGGTACAACCTGGGGCCAACGTCCTGACTTTC. The V call is TRBV6-1, the J call TRBJ2-6; no firm D call. Germline CDR1 MNHNS, CDR2 SASEGT. This CDR3 spans 15 amino acids. The V and J ends lost 9 bases and 2 bases respectively, with 14 bases between them.

Of note for this clone: The DNA is omitted, as the CDR3 cannot be located on it reliably, and the CDR3 follows TCRdb's listing. The chain couples TRBV7-2 to TRBJ1-2. CDR1 and CDR2 (germline): SGHTA, FQGNSA. From its first to its last residue, the CDR3 has 14 amino acids. The CDR3 here is CASSLGQFFGGYTF.